The rows below give T cell receptor beta chains drawn from one sample of a study of regulatory T cells in long-lasting Graves disease. Using its own MiXCR run on the multiplex PCR reads, TCRdb lists one record per CDR3 protein. Of under 500,000 distinct CDR3 sequences in the sample, 20% to 25% were seen once. The sample was peripheral blood mononuclear cells (PBMCs), taken when the disease was refractory, from a patient treated with antithyroid drugs. Receptors were obtained from a female donor with Graves disease. Both conserved end residues are part of each CDR3. The D gene is left open where the match is weak. Size is omitted from some rows. Given values are once, few, many or a class for expanded clones.

CDR3nt: TGTGCCAGTAACATGGGAGACCTTGATCACGAGCAGTACTTC
CDR3aa: CASNMGDLDHEQYF
abundance: few
d_gene: -
j_gene: TRBJ2-7
v_gene: TRBV19

CDR3nt: TGTGCCAGCAGTGACCCCGGCCACAGTAAAAACATTCAGTACTTC
CDR3aa: CASSDPGHSKNIQYF
abundance: many
d_gene: -
j_gene: TRBJ2-4
v_gene: TRBV28

CDR3nt: TGCAGCGTCGCCGGGACAGGTAATAGCGAGCAGTACTTC
CDR3aa: CSVAGTGNSEQYF
abundance: few
d_gene: TRBD1
j_gene: TRBJ2-7
v_gene: TRBV29-1

CDR3nt: TGTGCCACCAGTGACCCAACAGGGGTGAACACTGAAGCTTTCTTT
CDR3aa: CATSDPTGVNTEAFF
abundance: few
d_gene: TRBD1
j_gene: TRBJ1-1
v_gene: TRBV24-1

CDR3nt: TGTGCCAGCAGTTCAAGCGGGAGACTGAATGAGCAGTTCTTC
CDR3aa: CASSSSGRLNEQFF
abundance: few
d_gene: TRBD2
j_gene: TRBJ2-1
v_gene: TRBV27

CDR3nt: TGCGCCAGCAGCCAAGTCGGCGGGCGACGAGCCTACGAGCAGTACTTC
CDR3aa: CASSQVGGRRAYEQYF
abundance: -
d_gene: -
j_gene: TRBJ2-7
v_gene: TRBV4-1

CDR3nt: TGTGCCTGGAGTGTACTTAATTCGGGGCAGGAGGGCTACACCTTC
CDR3aa: CAWSVLNSGQEGYTF
abundance: -
d_gene: -
j_gene: TRBJ1-2
v_gene: TRBV30

CDR3nt: TGTGCCAGCAACCACTTCTCGGCGGGGGAGGATGAAAAACTGTTTTTT
CDR3aa: CASNHFSAGEDEKLFF
abundance: many
d_gene: -
j_gene: TRBJ1-4
v_gene: TRBV12-3/TRBV12-4

CDR3nt: TGTGCCAGCAAGGCAGGGAGGGAAGAGACCCAGTACTTC
CDR3aa: CASKAGREETQYF
abundance: many
d_gene: TRBD2
j_gene: TRBJ2-5
v_gene: TRBV2

CDR3nt: TGCAGCGTGGAGGAGACAGGCCGGGACTATGGCTACACCTTC
CDR3aa: CSVEETGRDYGYTF
abundance: many
d_gene: -
j_gene: TRBJ1-2
v_gene: TRBV29-1

CDR3nt: TGTGCCAGCAGCTCGGAGGTGGCGATCAGTCAGCCCCAGCATTTT
CDR3aa: CASSSEVAISQPQHF
abundance: many
d_gene: -
j_gene: TRBJ1-5
v_gene: TRBV7-8

CDR3nt: TGCAGTGCTCCTGACCGGGACAGGGGCCACGAGCAGTACTTC
CDR3aa: CSAPDRDRGHEQYF
abundance: few
d_gene: TRBD1
j_gene: TRBJ2-7
v_gene: TRBV20-1

CDR3nt: TGTGCCAGCTCACCACTCCGTTCTAGCGGGCAAGAGACCCAGTACTTC
CDR3aa: CASSPLRSSGQETQYF
abundance: many
d_gene: TRBD2
j_gene: TRBJ2-5
v_gene: TRBV18

CDR3nt: TGTGCCAGTAGTATCGGTGACAGAGGCGAGCAGTACTTC
CDR3aa: CASSIGDRGEQYF
abundance: few
d_gene: -
j_gene: TRBJ2-7
v_gene: TRBV19

CDR3nt: TGTGCCAGCAGCTCGGGACTAGCGGGGACTCAAGAGACCCAGTACTTC
CDR3aa: CASSSGLAGTQETQYF
abundance: -
d_gene: TRBD2
j_gene: TRBJ2-5
v_gene: TRBV7-9

CDR3nt: TGTGCCAGCAGCTCTAGCAGCGGGAGCTACGAGCAGTACTTC
CDR3aa: CASSSSSGSYEQYF
abundance: many
d_gene: TRBD2
j_gene: TRBJ2-7
v_gene: TRBV7-9

CDR3nt: TGTGCCAGTGGATACTTGATGGGGGGCTACACCTTC
CDR3aa: CASGYLMGGYTF
abundance: -
d_gene: -
j_gene: TRBJ1-2
v_gene: TRBV19

CDR3nt: TGCAGTGCTAGAGGTATACTCTCCTACGAGCAGTACTTC
CDR3aa: CSARGILSYEQYF
abundance: many
d_gene: -
j_gene: TRBJ2-7
v_gene: TRBV20-1

CDR3nt: TGTGCCAGTAAGCTGACAGGCGGAGGCAATCAGCCCCAGCATTTT
CDR3aa: CASKLTGGGNQPQHF
abundance: -
d_gene: -
j_gene: TRBJ1-5
v_gene: TRBV19

CDR3nt: TGTGCCATCAGTGAAGGGGACAGGGTAAGTGGCGAGCAGTACTTC
CDR3aa: CAISEGDRVSGEQYF
abundance: few
d_gene: TRBD1
j_gene: TRBJ2-7
v_gene: TRBV10-3

CDR3nt: TGCAGCGCCAGCGGGAGTTTTACCAATGAGCAGTTCTTC
CDR3aa: CSASGSFTNEQFF
abundance: -
d_gene: TRBD2
j_gene: TRBJ2-1
v_gene: TRBV29-1

CDR3nt: TGTGCCACCAGTGATTTGAAGGGGACAGACTACATGAACACTGAAGCTTTCTTT
CDR3aa: CATSDLKGTDYMNTEAFF
abundance: many
d_gene: TRBD1
j_gene: TRBJ1-1
v_gene: TRBV24-1

CDR3nt: TGTGCCAGCAGTCCCACAGGACAGGGATACTATGGCTACACCTTC
CDR3aa: CASSPTGQGYYGYTF
abundance: many
d_gene: TRBD1
j_gene: TRBJ1-2
v_gene: TRBV2

CDR3nt: TGTGCCAGCAAGAATGACAGGCCCTACGAGCAGTACTTC
CDR3aa: CASKNDRPYEQYF
abundance: many
d_gene: -
j_gene: TRBJ2-7
v_gene: TRBV6-2/TRBV6-3

CDR3nt: TGCAGTGCCCCGCCCGAAAAATCTGGGGCCAACGTCCTGACTTTC
CDR3aa: CSAPPEKSGANVLTF
abundance: -
d_gene: -
j_gene: TRBJ2-6
v_gene: TRBV20-1

CDR3nt: TGTGCCACCAGCAGAGGATTAACGAACACCGGGGAGCTGTTTTTT
CDR3aa: CATSRGLTNTGELFF
abundance: -
d_gene: -
j_gene: TRBJ2-2
v_gene: TRBV15

CDR3nt: TGCAGTGCTAGGCCTGGACAGAACACTGAAGCTTTCTTT
CDR3aa: CSARPGQNTEAFF
abundance: many
d_gene: -
j_gene: TRBJ1-1
v_gene: TRBV20-1

CDR3nt: TGTGCCAGCTCCACAGGAGCGGCCGGGGTGGGCCACGAGCAGTACTTC
CDR3aa: CASSTGAAGVGHEQYF
abundance: -
d_gene: -
j_gene: TRBJ2-7
v_gene: TRBV28

CDR3nt: TGTGCCACCAGTGAATCGGGGGCCAGGGGATACGAGCAGTACTTC
CDR3aa: CATSESGARGYEQYF
abundance: -
d_gene: -
j_gene: TRBJ2-7
v_gene: TRBV24-1

CDR3nt: TGTGCCAGCAGCTTAGATACGCAGTATTTT
CDR3aa: CASSLDTQYF
abundance: few
d_gene: -
j_gene: TRBJ2-3
v_gene: TRBV7-9

CDR3nt: TGTGCCAGCAGTTTAGGGAGGAACATTCAGTACTTC
CDR3aa: CASSLGRNIQYF
abundance: -
d_gene: -
j_gene: TRBJ2-4
v_gene: TRBV12-3/TRBV12-4

CDR3nt: TGCGCCAGCAGCTTGGCCGGATCAGGAGTCCCATTGAACACTGAAGCTTTCTTT
CDR3aa: CASSLAGSGVPLNTEAFF
abundance: -
d_gene: -
j_gene: TRBJ1-1
v_gene: TRBV5-1

CDR3nt: TGTGCCACCAGCACGAGGAGTTTCTACGAGCAGTACTTC
CDR3aa: CATSTRSFYEQYF
abundance: few
d_gene: -
j_gene: TRBJ2-7
v_gene: TRBV15

CDR3nt: TGTGCCTGGAGTTCTGGGTTTAGAGTGGGCGAGCAGTACTTC
CDR3aa: CAWSSGFRVGEQYF
abundance: -
d_gene: -
j_gene: TRBJ2-7
v_gene: TRBV30

CDR3nt: TGTGCCTGGAGCCGAGGGGACTACAATGAGCAGTTCTTC
CDR3aa: CAWSRGDYNEQFF
abundance: -
d_gene: -
j_gene: TRBJ2-1
v_gene: TRBV30

CDR3nt: TGCAGCGCATACAGGGGCTACGAGCAGTACTTC
CDR3aa: CSAYRGYEQYF
abundance: many
d_gene: TRBD1
j_gene: TRBJ2-7
v_gene: TRBV29-1

CDR3nt: TGTGCCAGTAGTAGGAGGGGAGCTGGAAACACCATATATTTT
CDR3aa: CASSRRGAGNTIYF
abundance: -
d_gene: -
j_gene: TRBJ1-3
v_gene: TRBV19

CDR3nt: TGTGCCAGCAGCTATTACCGGGCCACAACGGACAGGGTTAATCAGCCCCAGCATTTT
CDR3aa: CASSYYRATTDRVNQPQHF
abundance: many
d_gene: TRBD1
j_gene: TRBJ1-5
v_gene: TRBV28

CDR3nt: TGTGCCAGCAGTTACTCGGGGCAGGGGAGTGAAGCTTTCTTT
CDR3aa: CASSYSGQGSEAFF
abundance: many
d_gene: -
j_gene: TRBJ1-1
v_gene: TRBV6-5

CDR3nt: TGTGCCAGCAGCGTAGGGAGGATAGCGGGATCCGAGCAGTACTTC
CDR3aa: CASSVGRIAGSEQYF
abundance: many
d_gene: TRBD2
j_gene: TRBJ2-7
v_gene: TRBV9

CDR3nt: TGTGCCAGCAGCTCCGTGGGGGAGAATCAGCCCCAGCATTTT
CDR3aa: CASSSVGENQPQHF
abundance: many
d_gene: -
j_gene: TRBJ1-5
v_gene: TRBV11-2

CDR3nt: TGTGCCAGCAGGGGGACAGGGAGCAATCAGCCCCAGCATTTT
CDR3aa: CASRGTGSNQPQHF
abundance: many
d_gene: TRBD1
j_gene: TRBJ1-5
v_gene: TRBV28

CDR3nt: TGTGCCAGCAGTTATGTGTTGGGCTACACTGAAGCTTTCTTT
CDR3aa: CASSYVLGYTEAFF
abundance: many
d_gene: -
j_gene: TRBJ1-1
v_gene: TRBV6-2/TRBV6-3

CDR3nt: TGCAGCGTAGCTCCGGGATTCTACAATGAGCAGTTCTTC
CDR3aa: CSVAPGFYNEQFF
abundance: -
d_gene: -
j_gene: TRBJ2-1
v_gene: TRBV29-1

CDR3nt: TGTGCCAGCAGGGCCGCTAGCATCTCCTACAATGAGCAGTTCTTC
CDR3aa: CASRAASISYNEQFF
abundance: few
d_gene: -
j_gene: TRBJ2-1
v_gene: TRBV2

CDR3nt: TGTGCCTGGGGGTCTCCGACAGCGAAAGGACGCTACGAGCAGTACTTC
CDR3aa: CAWGSPTAKGRYEQYF
abundance: -
d_gene: -
j_gene: TRBJ2-7
v_gene: TRBV30

CDR3nt: TGTGCCAGCAGCCAAGAAAGGGACAACTCTCAAGAGACCCAGTACTTC
CDR3aa: CASSQERDNSQETQYF
abundance: few
d_gene: -
j_gene: TRBJ2-5
v_gene: TRBV14

CDR3nt: TGTGCCAGCAGAACATGGACAGGGAGCGGGTATGAGCAGTACTTC
CDR3aa: CASRTWTGSGYEQYF
abundance: many
d_gene: TRBD1
j_gene: TRBJ2-7
v_gene: TRBV6-1

CDR3nt: TGTGCCAGCAGTGACTCGAAGCGGCCGAATGAAAAACTGTTTTTT
CDR3aa: CASSDSKRPNEKLFF
abundance: few
d_gene: -
j_gene: TRBJ1-4
v_gene: TRBV6-4